This is a list of T cell receptor beta chains from one sample in a study of blood T cell repertoires in COVID-19. Assay used: immunoSEQ multiplex PCR; TCRdb lists only in-frame clones, some missing. Seen here are 120,000 to 150,000 clones, almost 90% observed once, and the top ten hold roughly 2.1%. Sequenced: peripheral blood. Every receptor here comes from a human donor in a cohort sampled during active COVID-19. CDR3s include the opening cysteine and the closing phenylalanine or tryptophan. The D gene is left open where the match is weak. The size entry is marked missing in some rows and otherwise reads once, few, many or a size class.

clone_size d_call j_call v_call cdr3_nt cdr3_aa
- - TRBJ1-5 TRBV5-8 TGTGCCAGCAGCTTGGAACAATCTAGCAATCAGCCCCAGCATTTT CASSLEQSSNQPQHF
- - TRBJ2-4 TRBV28 TGTGCCAGCAGTTTGGCTACTCAGGGGGCCAAAAACATTCAGTACTTC CASSLATQGAKNIQYF
- TRBD2 TRBJ2-5 TRBV28 TGTGCCAGCAGTTTACTCCTAGCGGGGGCCGGGGAGACCCAGTACTTC CASSLLLAGAGETQYF
- - TRBJ2-2 TRBV5-1 TGCGCCAGCAGCCGCGGGGCCGCGAACACCGGGGAGCTGTTTTTT CASSRGAANTGELFF
- - TRBJ2-2 TRBV29-1 TGCAGCGCCCGCCTGGACTTGACGAACACCGGGGAGCTGTTTTTT CSARLDLTNTGELFF
- TRBD1 TRBJ2-7 TRBV6-2/TRBV6-3 TGTGCCAGCAGTCTCTGGGGGACAGGGGGCTACGAGCAGTACTTC CASSLWGTGGYEQYF
- - TRBJ1-2 TRBV20-1 TGCAGTGCTAGTGACCGATACAGTGGCTACACCTTC CSASDRYSGYTF
- - TRBJ2-3 TRBV7-3 TGTGCCAGCAGTCGAAACCAGGGCGCGACAGATACGCAGTATTTT CASSRNQGATDTQYF
- - TRBJ2-5 TRBV6-2/TRBV6-3 TGTGCCAGCAGTTACAACAGTCCGAAACAAGAGACCCAGTACTTC CASSYNSPKQETQYF
- TRBD1 TRBJ1-6 TRBV19 TGTGCCAGTAGTATAGCAGGGGGAAGGTCACCCCTCCACTTT CASSIAGGRSPLHF
- - TRBJ1-3 TRBV7-2 TGTGCCAGCAGCTTAGGGGGGACATCAAACACCATATATTTT CASSLGGTSNTIYF
- - TRBJ2-3 TRBV7-6 TGTGCCAGCGGCCCGCCCCAGTATTTT CASGPPQYF
- - TRBJ2-5 TRBV3-1/TRBV3-2 TGTGCCAGCAGCCATTTCAACGGAGAAGAGACCCAGTACTTC CASSHFNGEETQYF
- - TRBJ2-2 TRBV11-3 TGTGCCAGCAGCTCGGCGGCCGCCCTGGGCACCGGGGAGCTGTTTTTT CASSSAAALGTGELFF
- TRBD2 TRBJ2-2 TRBV9 TGTGCCAGCGGGGGACTAGCGGACACCGGGGAGCTGTTTTTT CASGGLADTGELFF
- - TRBJ1-1 TRBV25-1 TGTGCCAGCAGTGAGCAGGGAAGGGACACTGAAGCTTTCTTT CASSEQGRDTEAFF
- - TRBJ2-1 TRBV6-5 TGTGCCAGCAGGGCAGGGATGAGCTCCTACAATGAGCAGTTCTTC CASRAGMSSYNEQFF
- TRBD1 TRBJ2-7 TRBV5-1 TGCGCCAGCATGGGCGAAACTGGACAGGGGTCTAGCGAGCAGTACTTC CASMGETGQGSSEQYF
- TRBD2 TRBJ2-3 TRBV4-1 TGCGCCAGCAGCCAAGAATCTAGCGGGGGGGCCCAAGATACGCAGTATTTT CASSQESSGGAQDTQYF
- TRBD1 TRBJ2-2 TRBV6-4 TGTGCCAGCAGTCCACAGGGGCGCGCGAACACCGGGGAGCTGTTTTTT CASSPQGRANTGELFF
once - TRBJ2-5 TRBV24-1 TGTGCCACCAGTGAGACCGATACAGGGTCGGAGACCCAGTACTTC CATSETDTGSETQYF
large - TRBJ2-3 TRBV28 TGTGCCAGCAGCTTGGACAGCCTCACAGATACGCAGTATTTT CASSLDSLTDTQYF
- TRBD1 TRBJ1-3 TRBV7-8 TGTGCCAGCAGCCCCCGGGACAGGGGCGGAAACACCATATATTTT CASSPRDRGGNTIYF
- - TRBJ2-1 TRBV7-3 TGTGCCAGCAGCTTAAATAACAATGAGCAGTTCTTC CASSLNNNEQFF